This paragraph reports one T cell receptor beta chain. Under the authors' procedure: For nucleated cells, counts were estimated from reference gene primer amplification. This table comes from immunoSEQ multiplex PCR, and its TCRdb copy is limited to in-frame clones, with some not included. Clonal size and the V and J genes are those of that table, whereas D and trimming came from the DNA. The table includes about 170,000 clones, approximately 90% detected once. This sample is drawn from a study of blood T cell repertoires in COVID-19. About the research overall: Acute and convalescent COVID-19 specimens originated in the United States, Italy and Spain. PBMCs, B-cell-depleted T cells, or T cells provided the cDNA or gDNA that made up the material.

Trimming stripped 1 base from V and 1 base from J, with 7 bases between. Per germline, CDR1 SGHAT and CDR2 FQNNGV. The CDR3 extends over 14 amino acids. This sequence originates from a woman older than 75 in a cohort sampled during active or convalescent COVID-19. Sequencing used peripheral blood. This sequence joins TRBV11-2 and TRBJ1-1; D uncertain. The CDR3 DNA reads TGTGCCAGCAGCTTAGTCCGAGGGAACACTGAAGCTTTCTTT. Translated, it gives CASSLVRGNTEAFF. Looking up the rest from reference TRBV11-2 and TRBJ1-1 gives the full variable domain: EAGVAQSPRYKIIEKRQSVAFWCNPISGHATLYWYQQILGQGPKLLIQFQNNGVVDDSQLPKDRFSAERLKGVDSTLKIQPAKLEDSAVYLCASSLVRGNTEAFFGQGTRLTVV.